These T cell receptor beta chains were read from a single sample in a study of sequential checkpoint blockade in melanoma. The repertoire was sequenced with immunoSEQ multiplex PCR; TCRdb's copy has only in-frame clones and lacks some. The sample gives thousands of clones, 90% of which show up once; about 14% is in the top ten. Specimen: CD8+ T cells sorted from blood (inferred from file names), collected from a patient given nivolumab and ipilimumab in sequence. These receptors were obtained from a human donor with melanoma. The CDR3 runs from the conserved cysteine through the conserved F or W. The order of the fields is V gene, D gene, clone size, J gene, CDR3 protein, CDR3 DNA. D genes are given only for firm matches. The size field is filled for only some rows; it gives once, few, many or a size class.

v_call: TRBV19; d_call: -; clone_size: once; j_call: TRBJ1-2; cdr3_aa: CASSIYLADGYTF; cdr3_nt: TGTGCCAGTAGTATTTATTTGGCGGATGGCTACACCTTC
v_call: TRBV29-1; d_call: -; clone_size: -; j_call: TRBJ1-1; cdr3_aa: CSAVGGGGEAFF; cdr3_nt: TGCAGCGCCGTGGGGGGGGGTGGTGAAGCTTTCTTT
v_call: TRBV5-4; d_call: -; clone_size: -; j_call: TRBJ1-1; cdr3_aa: CASTWGGTGTEAFF; cdr3_nt: TGTGCCAGCACCTGGGGAGGCACCGGCACTGAAGCTTTCTTT
v_call: TRBV6-5; d_call: TRBD1; clone_size: -; j_call: TRBJ1-2; cdr3_aa: CASSYTGTGDGYTF; cdr3_nt: TGTGCCAGCAGTTATACCGGGACAGGGGATGGCTACACCTTC
v_call: TRBV6-5; d_call: -; clone_size: -; j_call: TRBJ2-7; cdr3_aa: CASSYSSGDYEQYF; cdr3_nt: TGTGCCAGCAGTTACTCGAGCGGAGACTACGAGCAGTACTTC
v_call: TRBV6-5; d_call: -; clone_size: -; j_call: TRBJ1-4; cdr3_aa: CASSPWEGSGEKLFF; cdr3_nt: TGTGCCAGCAGTCCCTGGGAGGGAAGCGGTGAAAAACTGTTTTTT
v_call: TRBV19; d_call: TRBD1; clone_size: -; j_call: TRBJ1-5; cdr3_aa: CASSFLPGTGSQPQHF; cdr3_nt: TGTGCCAGTAGTTTTCTACCCGGGACAGGGTCCCAGCCCCAGCATTTT
v_call: TRBV11-2; d_call: -; clone_size: -; j_call: TRBJ2-1; cdr3_aa: CASSPDWEYGRTNNEQFF; cdr3_nt: TGTGCCAGCAGCCCCGATTGGGAATACGGGAGAACCAACAATGAGCAGTTCTTC
v_call: TRBV6-5; d_call: -; clone_size: once; j_call: TRBJ1-2; cdr3_aa: CASSYSEGYGYTF; cdr3_nt: TGTGCCAGCAGTTACTCGGAGGGCTATGGCTACACCTTC
v_call: TRBV29-1; d_call: -; clone_size: -; j_call: TRBJ1-1; cdr3_aa: CSVEGGAVNTEAFF; cdr3_nt: TGCAGCGTTGAGGGAGGGGCGGTGAACACTGAAGCTTTCTTT
v_call: TRBV29-1; d_call: -; clone_size: -; j_call: TRBJ1-2; cdr3_aa: CSVPTQGSRDYGYTF; cdr3_nt: TGCAGCGTCCCGACCCAGGGGTCTCGGGACTATGGCTACACCTTC
v_call: TRBV12-5; d_call: TRBD1; clone_size: once; j_call: TRBJ1-2; cdr3_aa: CASGLGGYRGPFYGYTF; cdr3_nt: TGTGCTAGTGGTTTGGGGGGGTACAGGGGGCCCTTTTATGGCTACACCTTC
v_call: TRBV27; d_call: TRBD1; clone_size: -; j_call: TRBJ1-1; cdr3_aa: CASSPTGGFTEAFF; cdr3_nt: TGTGCCAGCAGTCCCACAGGGGGTTTTACTGAAGCTTTCTTT
v_call: TRBV19; d_call: TRBD1; clone_size: once; j_call: TRBJ1-1; cdr3_aa: CASRGQLNTEAFF; cdr3_nt: TGTGCCAGTAGGGGACAGCTGAACACTGAAGCTTTCTTT
v_call: TRBV4-3; d_call: -; clone_size: -; j_call: TRBJ1-2; cdr3_aa: CASSQDRGNYGYTF; cdr3_nt: TGCGCCAGCAGCCAAGATCGCGGGAACTATGGCTACACCTTC
v_call: TRBV7-6; d_call: TRBD2; clone_size: large; j_call: TRBJ2-7; cdr3_aa: CASSSGLAKEQYF; cdr3_nt: TGTGCCAGCAGCTCTGGACTAGCCAAGGAGCAGTACTTC
v_call: TRBV2; d_call: -; clone_size: -; j_call: TRBJ1-1; cdr3_aa: CASSYRDEAFF; cdr3_nt: TGTGCCAGCAGCTACAGGGATGAAGCTTTCTTT
v_call: TRBV5-8; d_call: -; clone_size: -; j_call: TRBJ1-1; cdr3_aa: CASWRRGDAEAFF; cdr3_nt: TGTGCCAGCTGGCGACGGGGGGACGCTGAAGCTTTCTTT
v_call: TRBV9; d_call: -; clone_size: -; j_call: TRBJ1-1; cdr3_aa: CASSVGGGLNTEAFF; cdr3_nt: TGTGCCAGCAGCGTAGGTGGCGGCCTGAACACTGAAGCTTTCTTT
v_call: TRBV7-6; d_call: -; clone_size: -; j_call: TRBJ2-6; cdr3_aa: CASSLGGAGANVLTF; cdr3_nt: TGTGCCAGCAGCTTAGGAGGAGCCGGGGCCAACGTCCTGACTTTC
v_call: TRBV9; d_call: -; clone_size: -; j_call: TRBJ1-1; cdr3_aa: CASSTPTGPNTEAFF; cdr3_nt: TGTGCCAGCAGCACCCCAACAGGGCCGAACACTGAAGCTTTCTTT
v_call: TRBV7-6; d_call: -; clone_size: few; j_call: TRBJ1-2; cdr3_aa: CASSLGQTDVYGYTF; cdr3_nt: TGTGCCAGCAGCCTCGGACAGACCGACGTCTATGGCTACACCTTC
v_call: TRBV13; d_call: -; clone_size: -; j_call: TRBJ2-7; cdr3_aa: CASSPEGGPTYEQYF; cdr3_nt: TGTGCCAGCAGCCCCGAGGGGGGGCCAACCTACGAGCAGTACTTC
v_call: TRBV11-2; d_call: -; clone_size: -; j_call: TRBJ1-1; cdr3_aa: CASRWRGGGTEAFF; cdr3_nt: TGTGCCAGCAGATGGAGGGGAGGGGGCACTGAAGCTTTCTTT
v_call: TRBV7-9; d_call: TRBD1; clone_size: -; j_call: TRBJ1-1; cdr3_aa: CASSGGTGVGTEAFF; cdr3_nt: TGTGCCAGCAGCGGAGGGACAGGGGTCGGGACTGAAGCTTTCTTT
v_call: TRBV6-5; d_call: -; clone_size: -; j_call: TRBJ1-5; cdr3_aa: CASSASGVDQPQHF; cdr3_nt: TGTGCCAGCAGTGCATCAGGGGTAGATCAGCCCCAGCATTTT
v_call: TRBV28; d_call: -; clone_size: -; j_call: TRBJ2-7; cdr3_aa: CASSPRVSDEQYF; cdr3_nt: TGTGCCAGCAGTCCCCGGGTGAGCGACGAGCAGTACTTC
v_call: TRBV6-1; d_call: -; clone_size: -; j_call: TRBJ2-6; cdr3_aa: CASRQGPGANVLTF; cdr3_nt: TGTGCCAGCAGGCAGGGTCCTGGGGCCAACGTCCTGACTTTC
v_call: TRBV21-1; d_call: -; clone_size: -; j_call: TRBJ1-2; cdr3_aa: CASKGQKNYGYTF; cdr3_nt: TGTGCCAGCAAGGGACAGAAGAACTATGGCTACACCTTC
v_call: TRBV19; d_call: -; clone_size: -; j_call: TRBJ1-1; cdr3_aa: CASSTQQGGDAFF; cdr3_nt: TGTGCCAGTAGTACCCAACAGGGTGGTGATGCTTTCTTT
v_call: TRBV5-1; d_call: TRBD1; clone_size: -; j_call: TRBJ1-2; cdr3_aa: CASSHLDREGGYTF; cdr3_nt: TGCGCCAGCAGCCATCTAGACAGGGAAGGAGGCTACACCTTC